The next 16 T cell receptor beta chains were all read from a single sample in a study of shared clonotypes between healthy human individuals. Here immunoSEQ multiplex PCR was the method, and the copy in TCRdb shows in-frame clones only, minus some. The table shows 800,000 to 950,000 clones, with about 96% occurring only once. In the naive CD8 group, cells lacked CD45RO and were positively selected for CCR7, so terminally differentiated effector memory CD45RA+ cells were left out. Sample: naive CD8+ T cells sorted from blood. The receptors were sampled from a man younger than 45 in good health.

The chain combines TRBV27 with TRBJ1-2; no definite D call. V lost 6 bases and J 6 bases, leaving 14 bases between the germline ends. The CDR3 contains 13 residues. Germline CDR1 MNHEY, CDR2 SMNVEV (reference sequence). The CDR3 protein is CASRPGAVDGYTF. The CDR3 bases are TGTGCCAGCAGACCGGGAGCCGTGGATGGCTACACCTTC.

This chain joins TRBV5-5 and TRBJ1-1; tentative D call: TRBD1 (6 bases). Germline loops: CDR1 SGHKS, CDR2 YYEKEE (reference sequence). The CDR3 is 13 amino acids. V lost 4 bases and J lost 7, with 14 bases in between. In nucleotides, the CDR3 is TGTGCCAGCAGCCTGTGGCAGGGGTATGAAGCTTTCTTT. The encoded protein is CASSLWQGYEAFF.

This clone was seen only once. This chain uses TRBV19 with TRBJ2-7; TRBD2 matches at 13 bases. V gave up 5 bases and J gave up 5 bases; unmatched junction bases: 9. The germline V gene has CDR1 LNHDA and CDR2 SQIVND (reference sequence). The CDR3 totals 16 residues. The CDR3 region is CASSARTSGRLHEQYF. The CDR3 DNA is TGTGCCAGTAGTGCCCGGACTAGCGGGAGACTCCACGAGCAGTACTTC.

V gene TRBV6-6 combines with J gene TRBJ2-5, with a possible D match to TRBD2 (6 bases). The CDR3 runs to 12 residues. CDR1 MNHNY and CDR2 SVGAGI come from the germline V gene (reference sequence). Trimming took 7 bases from V and 5 from J, leaving 11 bases between them. The CDR3 sequence: CASNGGSETQYF. As DNA, the CDR3 is TGTGCCAGCAACGGGGGTTCGGAGACCCAGTACTTC.

The chain carries TRBV30 and TRBJ1-3, with D maybe TRBD1 (6 bases). The CDR3 loop spans 14 amino acids. V lost 1 base and J lost 2, with 9 bases in between. Germline assignment: CDR1 GTSNPN and CDR2 SVGIG (reference sequence). The CDR3 nucleotides read TGTGCCTGGAGTGACAGGGCCACTGGAAACACCATATATTTT. It translates to CAWSDRATGNTIYF.

The chain carries TRBV2 and TRBJ1-4; 10 nucleotides align to TRBD1. The CDR3 has 15 residues. Germline-derived CDR1 and CDR2 are SNHLY and FYNNEI. With 9 bases clipped from V and 8 bases from J, the junction kept 12 bases outside the gene matches. The CDR3 loop reads CASTGTGDSWEKLFF. For the CDR3, the DNA is TGTGCCAGTACCGGGACAGGGGATTCATGGGAAAAACTGTTTTTT.

The V and J genes are TRBV19 and TRBJ2-5; D tentatively reads TRBD1 or TRBD2 (5 bases each). In germline, CDR1 is LNHDA, CDR2 SQIVND (reference sequence). The CDR3 length is 15 residues. V gave up 5 bases and J gave up 2 bases, with 15 bases separating them. The CDR3 protein is CASSPSGDPQETQYF. The DNA of the CDR3 is TGTGCCAGTAGTCCGAGTGGGGACCCACAAGAGACCCAGTACTTC.

This chain connects TRBV5-1 to TRBJ2-7; 8 bases map to TRBD2. The V gene end was trimmed by 4 bases and the J gene end by 1 base; junction bases not matched to a gene: 16. Germline CDR1 SGHRS, CDR2 YFSETQ. This CDR3 comprises 18 residues. The CDR3 bases are TGCGCCAGCAGCCCACTTGGGCCCGGGAGGGTATCGTCCTACGAGCAGTACTTC. It specifies CASSPLGPGRVSSYEQYF.

The chain joins TRBV7-9 to TRBJ2-7, with D possibly being TRBD2 (5 bases). The CDR3 is made up of 17 amino acids. CDR1 is SEHNR and CDR2 is FQNEAQ in the germline V gene (reference sequence). Trimming removed 5 bases at V and 3 bases at J, with 23 bases between. For the CDR3, the DNA is TGTGCCAGCAGCCCCAAAGCAGCCCAATCCGGAGGCTACGAGCAGTACTTC. Its protein product is CASSPKAAQSGGYEQYF.

This chain joins TRBV7-6 and TRBJ2-1, with 10 bases fitting TRBD1. The germline V gene has CDR1 SGHVS and CDR2 FNYEAQ. The CDR3 runs to 18 residues. V was clipped by 1 base and J by 2 bases; unmatched bases: 8. The CDR3: CASSLGDRGEGTYNEQFF. CDR3 in DNA: TGTGCCAGCAGCTTAGGGGACAGGGGCGAGGGGACCTACAATGAGCAGTTCTTC.

The genes are TRBV29-1 and TRBJ2-3; unclear D gene. Between the trimmed V and J ends, which lost 1 base and 2 bases, there was a span of 10 bases. The CDR3 spans 14 residues. CDR1 and CDR2 (germline): SQVTM, ANQGSEA. CDR3 coding DNA: TGCAGCGTTGAAGCCCTGCTGGCCACAGATACGCAGTATTTT. This gives the protein CSVEALLATDTQYF.

The V and J genes are TRBV19 and TRBJ2-3, with D perhaps assigned TRBD1 or TRBD2 (6 bases each). V lost 7 bases to trimming and J lost 2 bases, with 13 bases between them. This CDR3 spans 14 amino acids. In germline, CDR1 is LNHDA, CDR2 SQIVND (reference sequence). CDR3 amino acids: CASKDRGPTDTQYF. The CDR3 DNA reads as TGTGCCAGTAAAGACCGGGGGCCCACAGATACGCAGTATTTT.

The CDR3 DNA sequence: TGTGCCAGCAGTTTATCCCCACTAGCGGGAGGGTACGAGCAGTACTTC. It yields the protein CASSLSPLAGGYEQYF. The chain uses TRBV27 and TRBJ2-7; TRBD2 agrees at 13 bases. Germline CDR1 MNHEY, CDR2 SMNVEV (reference sequence). This CDR3 comprises 16 residues. J was trimmed by 4 bases and V by 0 bases; bases with no gene match: 3.

With respect to this clone: Other DNA sequences within the sample encode an identical CDR3. The chain combines TRBV6-1 with TRBJ2-7; TRBD2 matches 12 bases. The CDR3 totals 15 residues. Germline CDR1 reads MNHNS; CDR2 reads SASEGT. Trimming cost V 4 bases and J 0 bases; bases outside gene matches: 1. The CDR3 DNA reads as TGTGCCAGCAGTGTACTAGCGGGAGGCTCCTACGAGCAGTACTTC. This encodes CASSVLAGGSYEQYF.

This clone occurred once. The V gene is TRBV2, the J gene TRBJ2-1; no firm D call. The V gene's germline CDR1 is SNHLY and CDR2 FYNNEI. V shed 7 bases and J shed 0 bases, with 13 bases lying between them. CDR3 length: 15 residues. The CDR3 nucleotides read TGTGCCAGCATCAGGACGGAGAGCTCCTACAATGAGCAGTTCTTC. Translated: CASIRTESSYNEQFF.

The rearrangement joins TRBV7-9 to TRBJ1-1; D not certain. From germline, CDR1 is SEHNR and CDR2 FQNEAQ (reference sequence). With 6 bases removed from V and 8 bases from J, the gap between germline ends came to 13 bases. The CDR3 has 12 residues. The CDR3 reads CASRASRGEAFF. Here the CDR3 DNA reads TGTGCCAGCAGGGCGTCGAGAGGGGAAGCTTTCTTT.